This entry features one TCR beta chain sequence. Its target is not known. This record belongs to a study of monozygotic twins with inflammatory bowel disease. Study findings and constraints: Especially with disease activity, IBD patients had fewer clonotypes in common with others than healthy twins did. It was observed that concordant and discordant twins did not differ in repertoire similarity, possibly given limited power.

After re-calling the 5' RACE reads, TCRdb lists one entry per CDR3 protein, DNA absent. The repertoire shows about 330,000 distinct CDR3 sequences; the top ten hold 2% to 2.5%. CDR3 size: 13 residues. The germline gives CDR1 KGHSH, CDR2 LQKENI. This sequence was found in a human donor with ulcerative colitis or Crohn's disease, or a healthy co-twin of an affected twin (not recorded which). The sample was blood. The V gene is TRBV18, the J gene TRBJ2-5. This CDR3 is CASSLTLQETQYF.